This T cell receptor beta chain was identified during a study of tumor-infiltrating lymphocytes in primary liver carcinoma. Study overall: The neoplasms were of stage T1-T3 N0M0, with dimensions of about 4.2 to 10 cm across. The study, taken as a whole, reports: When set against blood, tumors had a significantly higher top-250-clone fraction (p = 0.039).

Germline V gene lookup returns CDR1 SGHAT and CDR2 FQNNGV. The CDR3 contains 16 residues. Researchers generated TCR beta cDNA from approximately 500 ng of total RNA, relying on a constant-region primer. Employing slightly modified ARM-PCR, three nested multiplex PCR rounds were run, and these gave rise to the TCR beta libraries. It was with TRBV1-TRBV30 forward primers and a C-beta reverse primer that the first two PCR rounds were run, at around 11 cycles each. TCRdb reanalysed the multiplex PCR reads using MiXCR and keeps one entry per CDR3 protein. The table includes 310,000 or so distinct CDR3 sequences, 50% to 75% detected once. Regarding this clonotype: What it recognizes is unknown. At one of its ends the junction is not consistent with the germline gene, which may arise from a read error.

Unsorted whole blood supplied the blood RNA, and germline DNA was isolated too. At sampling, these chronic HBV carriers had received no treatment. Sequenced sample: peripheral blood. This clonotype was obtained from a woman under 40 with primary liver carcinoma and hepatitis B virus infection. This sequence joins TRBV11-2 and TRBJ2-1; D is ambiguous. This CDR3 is CASRDYGGSSYDEQFF. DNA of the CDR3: TGTGCCAGCAGGGATTACGGCGGAAGCTCCTACGATGAGCAGTTCTTC.